These 4 T cell receptor beta chains share one sample of origin, sequenced in a study of shared clonotypes between healthy human individuals. CD45RO-negative CD8 cells positively selected for CCR7 made up the naive population, which excluded terminally differentiated effector memory CD45RA+ cells. TCRdb keeps only in-frame clones here, not all; method: immunoSEQ multiplex PCR. The data contain 2 million or so clones, about 95% of them singletons. The sample consisted of naive CD8+ T cells sorted from blood. The receptors derive from a man aged 18-30 years in good health.

CDR3 nucleotides: TGTGCCTGGACCTGGGGGGACACTGAAGCTTTCTTT. Protein: CAWTWGDTEAFF. The chain employs TRBV30 and TRBJ1-1, with D perhaps TRBD1 (5 bases). V shed 4 bases and J shed 3 bases, with 9 bases lying between them. The V gene's germline CDR1 is GTSNPN and CDR2 SVGIG (reference sequence). This CDR3 is 12 amino acids long.

The chain combines TRBV29-1 with TRBJ2-1; perhaps D is TRBD1 or TRBD2 (5 bases each). There are 12 residues in the CDR3. The V gene lost 4 bases and the J gene lost 15 bases, with 19 bases spanning the gap. The V gene's germline CDR1 is SQVTM and CDR2 ANQGSEA. Here the CDR3 reads CSVGQSEGLPFF. The CDR3 bases are TGCAGCGTTGGACAGTCTGAGGGTCTTCCGTTCTTC.

V gene TRBV13 combines with J gene TRBJ2-3; 8 nucleotides agree with TRBD2. Germline V lookup: CDR1 PRHDT, CDR2 FYEKMQ (reference sequence). This CDR3 is 16 amino acids long. Losses at the gene ends were 3 bases for V and 3 bases for J; bases not matched to a gene: 8. CDR3 in amino acids: CASSFPASGPTDTQYF. The CDR3 DNA reads as TGTGCCAGCAGCTTCCCTGCTAGCGGGCCGACAGATACGCAGTATTTT.

The chain recombines TRBV10-2 with TRBJ2-3; no clear D gene. This CDR3 region has 14 residues. Germline V gene data show CDR1 as WSHSY and CDR2 as SAAADI. Deletions cut 4 bases from V and 0 bases from J, with 8 bases between. CDR3 DNA sequence: TGCGCCAGCAGTGCGGACGTGAGCACAGATACGCAGTATTTT. This gives the protein CASSADVSTDTQYF.